The sample holds a few counts of the clone carrying this T cell receptor (beta chain). Its cognate antigen is unknown. Since all of the isolated RNA was reverse transcribed, expressed TCRB transcripts were what got sequenced. TCRdb's copy holds only in-frame clones and misses some; the assay was immunoSEQ multiplex PCR. The sample has over 650,000 clones, over 12% seen once. The data were obtained in a study of beta chain features in type 1 diabetes. The study, taken as a whole, reports: Researchers reported that naive, central memory and Treg TCRB repertoires appeared more similar in patients than in healthy donors. Among patients with Type 1 diabetes, TCRB CDR3s were moderately but significantly shorter in every one of the four CD4+ subsets.

CDR1 and CDR2 from the germline V gene are SGHTA and FQGNSA. The V gene end was trimmed by 6 bases and the J gene end by 6 bases; junction bases not matched to a gene: 13. There are 16 residues in the CDR3. The origin of this receptor is a man between 18 and 29 years old with type 1 diabetes. V usage is TRBV7-2 and J usage is TRBJ2-2; 7 bases map to TRBD1. The specimen sequenced was naive CD4+ T cells from blood. This CDR3 is CASSRGRGGHAGELFF. In nucleotides, the CDR3 is TGTGCCAGCAGTAGAGGCCGAGGGGGCCATGCCGGGGAGCTGTTTTTT. The whole variable domain, filled in from reference TRBV7-2 and TRBJ2-2, reads GAGVSQSPSNKVTEKGKDVELRCDPISGHTALYWYRQSLGQGLEFLIYFQGNSAPDKSGLPSDRFSAERTGGSVSTLTIQRTQQEDSAVYLCASSRGRGGHAGELFFGEGSRLTVL.